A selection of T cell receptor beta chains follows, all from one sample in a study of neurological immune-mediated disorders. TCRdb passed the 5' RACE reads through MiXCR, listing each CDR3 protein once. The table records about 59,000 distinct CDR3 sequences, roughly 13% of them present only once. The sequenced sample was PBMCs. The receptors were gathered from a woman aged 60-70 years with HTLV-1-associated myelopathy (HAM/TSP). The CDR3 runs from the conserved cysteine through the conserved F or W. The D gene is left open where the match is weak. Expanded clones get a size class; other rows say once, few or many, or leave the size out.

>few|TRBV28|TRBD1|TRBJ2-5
CASRRGTGETQYF
TGTGCCAGCAGAAGGGGGACAGGAGAGACCCAGTACTTC
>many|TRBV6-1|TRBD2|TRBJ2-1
CASSAGGGPYNEQFF
TGTGCCAGCAGTGCCGGCGGGGGGCCCTACAATGAGCAGTTCTTC
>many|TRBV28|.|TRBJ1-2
CASSPRRGRDYGYTF
TGTGCCAGCAGTCCCCGGAGAGGACGAGACTATGGCTACACCTTC
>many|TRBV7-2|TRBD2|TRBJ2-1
CASSPGLPSSYNEQFF
TGTGCCAGCAGCCCGGGACTACCAAGCTCCTACAATGAGCAGTTCTTC
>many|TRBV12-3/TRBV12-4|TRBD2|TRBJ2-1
CASSLILLAGGPSYNEQFF
TGTGCCAGCAGTTTAATTTTACTAGCGGGAGGGCCCTCCTACAATGAGCAGTTCTTC
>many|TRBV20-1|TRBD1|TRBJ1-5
CSASTRQGGNQPQHF
TGCAGTGCTAGTACCAGACAGGGGGGGAATCAGCCCCAGCATTTT
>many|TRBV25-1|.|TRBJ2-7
CASMRATSYEQYF
TGTGCCAGCATGAGGGCAACCTCCTACGAGCAGTACTTC
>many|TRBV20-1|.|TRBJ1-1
CSATGSGLNTEAFF
TGCAGTGCTACAGGGTCAGGGTTGAACACTGAAGCTTTCTTT
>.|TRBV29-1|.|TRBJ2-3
CSVPGGPDTQYF
TGCAGCGTTCCGGGGGGCCCAGATACGCAGTATTTT
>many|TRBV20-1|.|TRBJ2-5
CSARGGGGETQYF
TGCAGTGCTAGAGGGGGAGGGGGAGAGACCCAGTACTTC
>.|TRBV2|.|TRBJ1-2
CASSRTGLNYGYTF
TGTGCCAGCAGTCGTACAGGGCTTAACTATGGCTACACCTTC
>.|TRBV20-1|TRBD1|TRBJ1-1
CSATSDRGTEAFF
TGCAGTGCTACCTCAGACAGGGGGACTGAAGCTTTCTTT
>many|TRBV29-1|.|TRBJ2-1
CSVEREQFF
TGCAGCGTTGAAAGGGAGCAGTTCTTC
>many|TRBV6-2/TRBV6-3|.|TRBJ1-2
CASSPPGPYGYTF
TGTGCCAGCAGTCCTCCGGGCCCCTATGGCTACACCTTC
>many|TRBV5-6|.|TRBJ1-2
CASSFPRSRGYTF
TGTGCCAGCAGCTTCCCGCGTAGTCGGGGCTACACCTTC
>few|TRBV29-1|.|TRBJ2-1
CSVELGSNEQFF
TGCAGCGTTGAGTTGGGTAGCAATGAGCAGTTCTTC
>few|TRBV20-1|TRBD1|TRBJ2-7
CSAHNPGGYGEQYF
TGCAGTGCCCATAACCCAGGGGGCTACGGCGAGCAGTACTTC
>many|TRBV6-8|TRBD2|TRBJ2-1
CASRKSLTSSGRAHSYNEQFF
TGTGCCAGCAGAAAAAGCCTGACCTCTAGCGGGAGGGCCCACTCCTACAATGAGCAGTTCTTC
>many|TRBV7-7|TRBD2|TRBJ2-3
CASSGDYAGVGDTQYF
TGTGCTAGCAGCGGGGACTACGCGGGAGTGGGAGATACGCAGTATTTT
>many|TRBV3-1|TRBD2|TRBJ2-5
CASSQDARLAGGGTQYF
TGTGCCAGCAGCCAAGACGCCCGCCTAGCGGGAGGTGGGACCCAGTACTTC
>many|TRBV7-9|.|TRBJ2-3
CASSSPVDHSDTQYF
TGTGCCAGCAGCTCCCCAGTCGACCACTCAGATACGCAGTATTTT
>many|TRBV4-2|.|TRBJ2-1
CASSQVTGTPVDEQFF
TGTGCCAGCAGCCAAGTGACCGGGACTCCAGTCGATGAGCAGTTCTTC
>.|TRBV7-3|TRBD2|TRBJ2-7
CASSLIGGGPYEQYF
TGTGCAAGCAGCTTAATCGGGGGGGGGCCCTACGAGCAGTACTTC
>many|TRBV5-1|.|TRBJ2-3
CASSLARLDTQYF
TGCGCCAGCAGCTTGGCCCGGCTAGATACGCAGTATTTT
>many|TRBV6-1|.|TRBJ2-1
CASSERNEQFF
TGTGCCAGCAGTGAGAGGAATGAGCAGTTCTTC
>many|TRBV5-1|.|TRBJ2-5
CASSLAGGEETQYF
TGCGCCAGCAGCTTGGCTGGCGGAGAAGAGACCCAGTACTTC
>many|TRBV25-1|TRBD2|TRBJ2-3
CASSSRTSGPTDTQYF
TGTGCCAGCAGTTCCCGGACTAGCGGTCCCACAGATACGCAGTATTTT
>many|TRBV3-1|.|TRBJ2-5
CASSQKRAPQETQYF
TGTGCCAGCAGCCAAAAAAGGGCCCCTCAAGAGACCCAGTACTTC
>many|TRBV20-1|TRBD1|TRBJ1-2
CSAIHRGRNYGYTF
TGCAGTGCTATCCACAGGGGGCGCAATTATGGCTACACCTTC
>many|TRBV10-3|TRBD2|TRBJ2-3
CAISESMAGEMPDTQYF
TGTGCCATCAGTGAGTCAATGGCGGGAGAGATGCCAGATACGCAGTATTTT
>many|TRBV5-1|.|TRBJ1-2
CASSPGRIYGYTF
TGCGCCAGCAGCCCGGGACGGATCTATGGCTACACCTTC
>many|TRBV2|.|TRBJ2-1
CAGGRDYNEQFF
TGTGCCGGGGGGCGCGACTACAATGAGCAGTTCTTC
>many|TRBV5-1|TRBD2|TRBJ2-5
CASSLRGVETQYF
TGCGCCAGCAGCTTGCGGGGGGTAGAGACCCAGTACTTC
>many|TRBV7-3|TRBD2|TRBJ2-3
CASSLYKAGDTDTQYF
TGTGCCAGCAGCTTGTATAAAGCGGGAGACACAGATACGCAGTATTTT
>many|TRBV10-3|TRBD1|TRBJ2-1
CAISTSQGASNEQFF
TGTGCCATCAGCACCTCACAGGGGGCGAGTAATGAGCAGTTCTTC
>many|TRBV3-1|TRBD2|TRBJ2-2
CASSQIGRSTGELFF
TGTGCCAGCAGCCAAATCGGGAGGAGCACCGGGGAGCTGTTTTTT
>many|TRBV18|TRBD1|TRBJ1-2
CASSTRTGANYGYTF
TGTGCCAGCTCAACCCGGACAGGGGCAAACTATGGCTACACCTTC
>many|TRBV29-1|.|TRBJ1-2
CSVMDGGYGYTF
TGCAGCGTGATGGACGGAGGCTATGGCTACACCTTC
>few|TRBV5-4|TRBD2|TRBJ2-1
CASSWLAGGPSSYNEQFF
TGTGCCAGCAGCTGGCTAGCGGGAGGACCGAGCTCCTACAATGAGCAGTTCTTC
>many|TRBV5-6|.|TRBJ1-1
CASSLWGPNTEAFF
TGTGCCAGCAGCTTGTGGGGCCCGAACACTGAAGCTTTCTTT
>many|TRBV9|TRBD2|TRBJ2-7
CASSVASSGTYEQYF
TGTGCCAGCAGCGTAGCTTCTAGCGGAACCTACGAGCAGTACTTC
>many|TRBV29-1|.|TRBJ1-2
CSVEERLNYGYTF
TGCAGCGTTGAAGAGAGATTAAACTATGGCTACACCTTC
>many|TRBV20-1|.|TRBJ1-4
CSARFVGIEKLFF
TGCAGTGCTAGATTCGTTGGAATTGAAAAACTGTTTTTT
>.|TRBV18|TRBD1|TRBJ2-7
CASSPRGTAGYEQYF
TGTGCCAGCTCACCCAGAGGGACAGCCGGCTACGAGCAGTACTTC
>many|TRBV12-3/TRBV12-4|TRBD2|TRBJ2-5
CASSLAGLAAQETQYF
TGTGCCAGCAGTTTAGCAGGACTAGCGGCCCAAGAGACCCAGTACTTC
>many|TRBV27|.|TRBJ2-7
CASSFFEGYEQYF
TGTGCCAGCAGTTTTTTCGAGGGGTACGAGCAGTACTTC
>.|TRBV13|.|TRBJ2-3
CASSPRGLFGDTQYF
TGTGCCAGCAGCCCCCGAGGACTATTTGGAGATACGCAGTATTTT
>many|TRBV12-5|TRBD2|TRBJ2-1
CASGFILAETNEQFF
TGTGCTAGTGGTTTTATACTAGCGGAGACAAATGAGCAGTTCTTC
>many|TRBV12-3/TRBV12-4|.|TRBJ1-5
CASSPGTNQPQHF
TGTGCCAGCAGTCCAGGGACCAATCAGCCCCAGCATTTT
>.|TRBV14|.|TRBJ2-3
CASSQDDSTSGASTDTQYF
TGTGCCAGCAGCCAAGATGACTCCACCAGCGGAGCCAGCACAGATACGCAGTATTTT